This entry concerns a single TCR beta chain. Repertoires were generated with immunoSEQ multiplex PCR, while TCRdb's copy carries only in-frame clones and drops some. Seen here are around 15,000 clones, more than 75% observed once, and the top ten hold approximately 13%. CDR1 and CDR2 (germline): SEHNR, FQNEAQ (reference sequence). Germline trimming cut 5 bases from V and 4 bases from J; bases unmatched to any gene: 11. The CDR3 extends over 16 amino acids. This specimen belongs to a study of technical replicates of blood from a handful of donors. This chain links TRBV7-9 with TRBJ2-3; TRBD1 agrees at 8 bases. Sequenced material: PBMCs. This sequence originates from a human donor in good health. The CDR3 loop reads CASSQGRTGIPDTQYF. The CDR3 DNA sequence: TGTGCCAGCAGCCAGGGTAGGACAGGGATTCCAGATACGCAGTATTTT.